This T cell receptor (beta chain) came from a study of blood T cell repertoires in COVID-19. Study-wide background: Donors in the United States, Italy and Spain gave samples during acute or convalescent COVID-19. T cells, B-cell-depleted T cells, or PBMCs supplied cDNA or gDNA.

This clone was seen a single time. In the source study's methods: Researchers report that nucleated cell counts were estimated from reference gene primer amplification. This table comes from immunoSEQ multiplex PCR, and its TCRdb copy is limited to in-frame clones, with some not included. The V and J calls and the clone size are those of that table, but D and trimming were determined from the DNA. Among more than 70,000 clones, 90% were seen once, and the ten largest hold less than 6.5%. V lost 1 base and J lost 7, with 8 bases in between. In germline, CDR1 is SGHTA, CDR2 FQGNSA. The CDR3 totals 13 residues.

This clonotype was obtained from a woman between 18 and 30 years old with acute or convalescent COVID-19. The sample comprised peripheral blood. The rearrangement links TRBV7-2 to TRBJ2-1; D ambiguous. This chain's CDR3 is CASSLVPGNEQFF. The CDR3 DNA follows: TGTGCCAGCAGCTTAGTCCCGGGTAATGAGCAGTTCTTC.